The 16 T cell receptor beta chains listed next were all sequenced from one sample in a study of CD4 T cells in relation to SARS-CoV-2 and coronaviruses. Profiled with immunoSEQ multiplex PCR; TCRdb holds only in-frame clones, not every one. The sample contains roughly 41,000 clones, roughly 84% of which appear only once. Antigens of these TCRs are unknown. The sample consisted of naive CD4+ T cells from PBMCs, cultured in vitro. The subset is: naive CD4+ T cells isolated by negative enrichment. Receptors originate from an adult with COVID-19.

The J gene is TRBJ2-3, the V gene TRBV5-4; weak D call: TRBD1 (6 bases). The CDR3 spans 14 residues. From germline, CDR1 is SGHNT and CDR2 YYREEE (reference sequence). Trimming removed 4 bases from V and 3 bases from J, with 12 bases in between. CDR3 residues: CASSQDSGTDTQYF. DNA for the CDR3: TGTGCCAGCAGCCAGGACAGTGGGACAGATACGCAGTATTTT.

The V gene is TRBV3-1 (or the pseudogene TRBV3-2), the J gene TRBJ2-5; D remains ambiguous. Trimming took 4 bases from V and 4 from J, leaving 13 bases between them. Per germline, CDR1 LGHDT and CDR2 YNNKEL (reference sequence). The CDR3 is 14 residues long. The CDR3 nucleotides read TGTGCCAGCAGCCGCTGGCGGATGACAGAGACCCAGTACTTC. Protein: CASSRWRMTETQYF.

The chain couples TRBV25-1 to TRBJ2-3; the D gene is possibly TRBD2 (5 bases). The CDR3 has 13 amino acids. With 4 bases removed from V and 3 bases from J, the gap between germline ends came to 8 bases. The germline gives CDR1 MGHDK, CDR2 SYGVNS. DNA for the CDR3: TGTGCCAGCAGTGGATTAGCGACAGATACGCAGTATTTT. Protein product: CASSGLATDTQYF.

The chain couples TRBV7-9 to TRBJ2-6; perhaps TRBD1 as D (6 bases). The CDR3 totals 14 residues. Trimming stripped 9 bases from V and 2 bases from J, with 11 bases between. Germline V gene sequence: CDR1 SEHNR, CDR2 FQNEAQ (reference sequence). The CDR3 bases are TGTGCCAGTTTCACAGGGACTGGGGCCAACGTCCTGACTTTC. It encodes CASFTGTGANVLTF.

This chain's CDR3 is CASSRPAGSGANVLTF. The CDR3 nucleotides are TGTGCCAGCTCCCGGCCCGCGGGGTCTGGGGCCAACGTCCTGACTTTC. The chain couples TRBV18 to TRBJ2-6, with D possibly TRBD2 on 6 matching bases. Deletions cut 6 bases from V and 1 base from J, with 13 bases between. The CDR3 totals 16 residues. The germline gives CDR1 KGHSH, CDR2 LQKENI.

The V call is TRBV20-1, the J call TRBJ2-7, with D possibly being TRBD2 (6 bases). The length of the CDR3 is 14 residues. Trimming pared 3 bases from V and 2 bases from J, leaving 14 bases between. Germline CDR1 is DFQATT and CDR2 is SNEGSKA (reference sequence). In nucleotides, the CDR3 is TGCAGTGCTAGTAGCGGAGGGAAAACCTACGAGCAGTACTTC. Protein product: CSASSGGKTYEQYF.

The chain combines TRBV28 with TRBJ1-5; D may be TRBD1 (6 bases). Trimming stripped 6 bases from V and 4 bases from J, with 13 bases between. The CDR3 has 14 residues. Germline loops: CDR1 MDHEN, CDR2 SYDVKM. In nucleotides, the CDR3 is TGTGCCAGCAGCCCAGGGGAAACGAATCAGCCCCAGCATTTT. Amino acids: CASSPGETNQPQHF. The variable domain in full, completed from reference TRBV28 and TRBJ1-5, reads DVKVTQSSRYLVKRTGEKVFLECVQDMDHENMFWYRQDPGLGLRLIYFSYDVKMKEKGDIPEGYSVSREKKERFSLILESASTNQTSMYLCASSPGETNQPQHFGDGTRLSIL.

Here the CDR3 DNA reads TGTGCCAGCAGTTATAGGGGTTCCGGGACTAGCGTCGAGCAGTACTTC. Amino acids: CASSYRGSGTSVEQYF. The genes are TRBV6-5 and TRBJ2-7; TRBD2 agrees at 10 bases. J gave up 6 bases and V 3 bases, and 11 bases lay outside the gene matches. The germline gives CDR1 MNHEY, CDR2 SVGAGI. The CDR3 extends over 16 amino acids.

The rearrangement joins TRBV6-1 to TRBJ2-1; D remains ambiguous. This CDR3 spans 12 amino acids. The germline gives CDR1 MNHNS, CDR2 SASEGT. With 1 base removed from V and 6 bases from J, the gap between germline ends came to 4 bases. The CDR3 loop is CASSEVLNEQFF. The CDR3 region has the DNA TGTGCCAGCAGTGAAGTTCTCAATGAGCAGTTCTTC.

This clone was seen once. The chain has TRBV6-5 and TRBJ2-3; 9 nucleotides align to TRBD2. V shed 5 bases, J shed 6 bases, and the junction held 6 bases outside the gene matches. The germline CDR1 and CDR2 sequences are MNHEY and SVGAGI. This CDR3 contains 14 residues. CDR3 residues: CASSHSGSVDTQYF. The CDR3 nucleotides read TGTGCCAGCAGTCATAGCGGGAGCGTTGATACGCAGTATTTT.

This clone was counted a few times. The chain is built from TRBV5-1 and TRBJ1-3, with a possible D match to TRBD1 (5 bases). V shed 5 bases and J shed 2 bases, with 14 bases lying between them. The CDR3 consists of 15 residues. CDR1 is SGHRS, CDR2 YFSETQ, per germline. This CDR3 reads CASSLTTGPGNTIYF. The DNA of the CDR3 is TGCGCCAGCAGTTTGACTACGGGGCCTGGAAACACCATATATTTT.

This clone was counted a few times. The chain links TRBV12-3 or TRBV12-4 to TRBJ2-1, with D possibly being TRBD2 (5 bases). V was clipped by 5 bases and J by 6 bases, with 11 bases between them. This CDR3 is built from 13 residues. The CDR3 spells CASSRTSANEQFF. In DNA, the CDR3 is TGTGCCAGCAGTCGTACTAGTGCCAATGAGCAGTTCTTC.

This clone was recorded only once. The rearrangement links TRBV18 to TRBJ2-3; 7 positions agree with TRBD2. The CDR3 covers 17 residues. The V gene end was trimmed by 3 bases and the J gene end by 2 bases; junction bases not matched to a gene: 11. The germline gives CDR1 KGHSH, CDR2 LQKENI. The CDR3 sequence: CASSPALPGGNTDTQYF. Here the CDR3 DNA reads TGTGCCAGCTCACCTGCTTTGCCGGGGGGAAACACAGATACGCAGTATTTT.

The chain employs TRBV9 and TRBJ2-1; 11 bases match TRBD2. CDR3 length: 16 residues. The V gene end was trimmed by 4 bases and the J gene end by 1 base; junction bases not matched to a gene: 4. The V gene's germline CDR1 is SGDLS and CDR2 YYNGEE. The CDR3 DNA reads TGTGCCAGCAGCTCGGGACTAGCGGCTTCCTACAATGAGCAGTTCTTC. This codes for CASSSGLAASYNEQFF.

The rearrangement uses TRBV27 and TRBJ2-5, with 10 bases lining up with TRBD2. The CDR3 covers 19 residues. Per germline, CDR1 MNHEY and CDR2 SMNVEV (reference sequence). J gave up 2 bases and V 4 bases, and 16 bases lay outside the gene matches. The CDR3 loop is CASSWGRGRRTSGQETQYF. The DNA for the CDR3 is TGTGCCAGCAGTTGGGGGAGAGGGCGACGGACTAGCGGTCAAGAGACCCAGTACTTC.

This clone was detected a few times. This chain links TRBV5-1 with TRBJ1-1; no reliable D call. This CDR3 has 14 residues. The V gene's germline CDR1 is SGHRS and CDR2 YFSETQ. The germline V and J ends were trimmed by 3 bases and 1 base, with 10 bases remaining between them. The CDR3 is CASSSNPGNTEAFF. The CDR3 region has the DNA TGCGCCAGCAGCTCGAACCCTGGGAACACTGAAGCTTTCTTT.